Listed below are T cell receptor beta chains from one sample, sequenced in a study of blood T cells in healthy people across ages. TCRdb redid the calling of the 5' RACE reads with MiXCR, one entry per CDR3 protein. Altogether 500,000 to 600,000 distinct CDR3 sequences are present, approximately 30% being singletons, with the ten largest covering about 18%. Sequencing was performed on blood. The receptors stem from a woman in her seventies in good health. Both conserved end residues are part of each CDR3. Fields, in order: J gene, clone size, D gene, V gene, CDR3 protein, CDR3 DNA. D genes are given only for firm matches. The size entry is marked missing in some rows and otherwise reads once, few, many or a size class.

J: TRBJ1-2
size: few
D: TRBD1
V: TRBV5-1
CDR3: CASSLARQGKNNGYTF
DNA: TGCGCCAGCAGCTTGGCCAGACAGGGGAAAAACAATGGCTACACCTTC

J: TRBJ1-1
size: .
D: TRBD1
V: TRBV2
CDR3: CASSDRQGVYTEAFF
DNA: TGTGCCAGCAGCGATCGACAGGGGGTATATACTGAAGCTTTCTTT

J: TRBJ1-4
size: few
D: .
V: TRBV7-8
CDR3: CASSEVPGLEEKLFF
DNA: TGTGCCAGCTCAGAGGTTCCCGGGTTAGAGGAAAAACTGTTTTTT

J: TRBJ2-5
size: .
D: .
V: TRBV6-4
CDR3: CASSGTGNQETQYF
DNA: TGTGCCAGCAGTGGAACAGGGAACCAAGAGACCCAGTACTTC

J: TRBJ2-7
size: .
D: .
V: TRBV5-1
CDR3: CASKPQGSHYEQYF
DNA: TGCGCCAGCAAGCCCCAAGGGAGCCACTACGAGCAGTACTTC

J: TRBJ2-3
size: few
D: .
V: TRBV7-3
CDR3: CASSLGGDTDTQYF
DNA: TGTGCCAGCAGCTTAGGCGGGGACACAGATACGCAGTATTTT

J: TRBJ2-3
size: .
D: .
V: TRBV4-2
CDR3: CASSQEGTPHADTQYF
DNA: TGTGCCAGCAGCCAAGAGGGGACTCCTCACGCAGATACGCAGTATTTT

J: TRBJ2-1
size: few
D: TRBD1
V: TRBV20-1
CDR3: CSARESAGGYNEQFF
DNA: TGCAGTGCTAGAGAGTCGGCAGGGGGCTACAATGAGCAGTTCTTC

J: TRBJ2-5
size: .
D: TRBD2
V: TRBV7-8
CDR3: CASSLVGGGAYETQYF
DNA: TGTGCCAGCAGCCTAGTCGGCGGGGGGGCCTATGAGACCCAGTACTTC

J: TRBJ2-1
size: few
D: .
V: TRBV20-1
CDR3: CSARDLSRSYNEQFF
DNA: TGCAGTGCTAGAGATCTCAGCAGGAGCTACAATGAGCAGTTCTTC

J: TRBJ2-5
size: .
D: .
V: TRBV2
CDR3: CASKTGTSDETQYF
DNA: TGTGCCAGCAAGACCGGGACGAGTGATGAGACCCAGTACTTC

J: TRBJ2-3
size: .
D: TRBD1
V: TRBV20-1
CDR3: CSAETGSDTQYF
DNA: TGCAGTGCGGAGACAGGGTCAGATACGCAGTATTTT

J: TRBJ2-5
size: .
D: .
V: TRBV20-1
CDR3: CSARVVGGETQYF
DNA: TGCAGTGCTAGGGTGGTGGGGGGAGAGACCCAGTACTTC

J: TRBJ1-1
size: few
D: .
V: TRBV9
CDR3: CASSVLPALEAFF
DNA: TGTGCCAGCAGCGTACTCCCGGCGCTTGAAGCTTTCTTT

J: TRBJ2-3
size: few
D: TRBD2
V: TRBV3-1
CDR3: CASSQDISSGGASTDTQYF
DNA: TGTGCCAGCAGCCAAGATATCTCTAGCGGGGGGGCCAGCACAGATACGCAGTATTTT

J: TRBJ1-4
size: .
D: TRBD1
V: TRBV20-1
CDR3: CSARGQGAEKLFF
DNA: TGCAGTGCTAGAGGGCAGGGGGCTGAAAAACTGTTTTTT

J: TRBJ1-1
size: .
D: .
V: TRBV30
CDR3: CAWVGVANTEAFF
DNA: TGTGCCTGGGTAGGGGTTGCGAACACTGAAGCTTTCTTT

J: TRBJ1-4
size: few
D: TRBD1
V: TRBV7-2
CDR3: CASSARRDRGEKLFF
DNA: TGTGCCAGCAGCGCTCGACGGGACAGGGGGGAAAAACTGTTTTTT

J: TRBJ2-1
size: few
D: TRBD1
V: TRBV2
CDR3: CASNRDRGDEQFF
DNA: TGTGCCAGCAACCGGGACAGGGGAGATGAGCAGTTCTTC

J: TRBJ2-6
size: few
D: TRBD2
V: TRBV7-2
CDR3: CASSLVPKGGGTSGANVLTF
DNA: TGTGCCAGCAGCTTAGTCCCTAAGGGCGGGGGAACCTCTGGGGCCAACGTCCTGACTTTC

J: TRBJ1-2
size: .
D: .
V: TRBV5-1
CDR3: CASSLLAGTYGYTF
DNA: TGCGCCAGCAGCTTGCTGGCAGGGACTTATGGCTACACCTTC

J: TRBJ2-2
size: few
D: TRBD2
V: TRBV5-1
CDR3: CASSLVPGLAPTGELFF
DNA: TGCGCCAGCAGCTTGGTCCCGGGACTAGCCCCCACCGGGGAGCTGTTTTTT

J: TRBJ2-7
size: .
D: .
V: TRBV5-5
CDR3: CASSSLRWGSSYEQYF
DNA: TGTGCCAGCAGCTCACTTAGGTGGGGAAGCTCCTACGAGCAGTACTTC